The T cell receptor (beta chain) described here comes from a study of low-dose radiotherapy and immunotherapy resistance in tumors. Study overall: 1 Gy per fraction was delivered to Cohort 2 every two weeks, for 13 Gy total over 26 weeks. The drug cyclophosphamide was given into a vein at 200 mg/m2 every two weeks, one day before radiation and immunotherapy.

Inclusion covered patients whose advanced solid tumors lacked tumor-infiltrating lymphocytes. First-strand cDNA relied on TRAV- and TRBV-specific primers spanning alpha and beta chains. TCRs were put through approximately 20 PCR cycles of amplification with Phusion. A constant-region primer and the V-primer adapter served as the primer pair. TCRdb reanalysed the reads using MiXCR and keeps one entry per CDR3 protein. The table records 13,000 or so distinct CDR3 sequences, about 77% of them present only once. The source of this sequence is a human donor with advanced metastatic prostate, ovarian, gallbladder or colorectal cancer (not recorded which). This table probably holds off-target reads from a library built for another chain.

As DNA, the CDR3 is TGTGCCAGCAGCGCCCTAGGGTACCAAGAGACCCAGTACTTC. Amino acids: CASSALGYQETQYF. The rearrangement joins TRBV11-2 to TRBJ2-5; D call uncertain. This CDR3 has 14 residues. V dropped 5 bases and J dropped 0 bases, with 10 bases sitting between them. The germline gives CDR1 SGHAT, CDR2 FQNNGV. Based on the CDR3 plus reference TRBV11-2 and TRBJ2-5, the full variable domain is EAGVAQSPRYKIIEKRQSVAFWCNPISGHATLYWYQQILGQGPKLLIQFQNNGVVDDSQLPKDRFSAERLKGVDSTLKIQPAKLEDSAVYLCASSALGYQETQYFGPGTRLLVL.